This section outlines one T cell receptor (beta chain) sequence together with its context. This record comes from a study of cytomegalovirus exposure and HLA in healthy donors. This CDR3 contains 18 residues. The V end was cut by 3 bases, the J end by 0 bases, with 16 bases between. Per germline, CDR1 SGDLS and CDR2 YYNGEE. The PCR used 60 Vbeta and 13 Jbeta primers. Libraries were prepared by immunoSEQ multiplex PCR; TCRdb keeps only in-frame clonotypes and omits some of them. The sample has 130,000 or so clones, about three quarters seen once; the top ten hold 1.5% to 2%. Input material: PBMCs. The TCR comes from a female donor in good health and CMV-seronegative. The V gene is TRBV9, the J gene TRBJ1-6; D may be TRBD1 (5 bases). CDR3 sequence reads: CASSAYRGGSSYNSPLHF. The CDR3 nucleotides read TGTGCCAGCAGCGCCTACCGGGGGGGTAGCTCCTATAATTCACCCCTCCACTTT.